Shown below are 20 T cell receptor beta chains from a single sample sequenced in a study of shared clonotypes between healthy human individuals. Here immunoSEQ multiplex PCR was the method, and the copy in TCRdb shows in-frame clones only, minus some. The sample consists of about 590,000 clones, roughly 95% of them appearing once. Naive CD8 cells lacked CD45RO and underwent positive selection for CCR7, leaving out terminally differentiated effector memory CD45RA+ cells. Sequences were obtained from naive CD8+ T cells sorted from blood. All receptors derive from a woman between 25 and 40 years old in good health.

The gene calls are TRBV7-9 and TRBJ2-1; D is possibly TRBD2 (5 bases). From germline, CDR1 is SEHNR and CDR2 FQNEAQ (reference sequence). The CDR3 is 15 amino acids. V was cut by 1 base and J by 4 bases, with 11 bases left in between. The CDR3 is CASSLVSSEYNEQFF. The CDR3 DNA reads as TGTGCCAGCAGCTTAGTGAGTAGCGAGTACAATGAGCAGTTCTTC. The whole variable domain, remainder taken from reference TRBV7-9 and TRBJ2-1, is DTGVSQNPRHKITKRGQNVTFRCDPISEHNRLYWYRQTLGQGPEFLTYFQNEAQLEKSRLLSDRFSAERPKGSFSTLEIQRTEQGDSAMYLCASSLVSSEYNEQFFGPGTRLTVL.

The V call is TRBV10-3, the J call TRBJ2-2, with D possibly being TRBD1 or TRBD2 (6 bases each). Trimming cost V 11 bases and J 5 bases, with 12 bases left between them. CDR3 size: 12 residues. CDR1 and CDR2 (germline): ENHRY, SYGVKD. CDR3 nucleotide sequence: TGTGCCGTTAGGGGGGATACCGGGGAGCTGTTTTTT. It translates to CAVRGDTGELFF.

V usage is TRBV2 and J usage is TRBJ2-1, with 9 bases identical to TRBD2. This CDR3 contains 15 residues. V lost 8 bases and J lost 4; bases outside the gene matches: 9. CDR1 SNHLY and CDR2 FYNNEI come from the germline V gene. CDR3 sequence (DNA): TGTGCCAGCCCTGGGGCTAGCGGGGTTTACAATGAGCAGTTCTTC. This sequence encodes CASPGASGVYNEQFF.

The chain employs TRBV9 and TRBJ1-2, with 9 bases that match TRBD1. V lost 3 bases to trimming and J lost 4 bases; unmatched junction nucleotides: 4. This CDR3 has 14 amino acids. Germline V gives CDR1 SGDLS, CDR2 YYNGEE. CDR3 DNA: TGTGCCAGCAGCGGAACAGGGGGCGGCTATGGCTACACCTTC. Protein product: CASSGTGGGYGYTF.

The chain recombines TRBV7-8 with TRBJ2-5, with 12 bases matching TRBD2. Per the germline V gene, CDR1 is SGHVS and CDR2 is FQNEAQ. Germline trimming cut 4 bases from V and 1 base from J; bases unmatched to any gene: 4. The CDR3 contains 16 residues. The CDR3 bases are TGTGCCAGCAGCTCTGGACTAGCGGGAACCCAAGAGACCCAGTACTTC. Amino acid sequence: CASSSGLAGTQETQYF.

In DNA form, the CDR3 reads TGTGCCAGCAGATCCCCACTAGCGGGAGGGCTCAATGAGCAGTTCTTC. Translating it yields CASRSPLAGGLNEQFF. This chain connects TRBV27 to TRBJ2-1, with TRBD2 identical over 13 bases. The CDR3 runs to 16 residues. CDR1 and CDR2 from the germline V gene are MNHEY and SMNVEV (reference sequence). Trimming removed 6 bases from V and 6 bases from J; junction bases left unmatched: 8.

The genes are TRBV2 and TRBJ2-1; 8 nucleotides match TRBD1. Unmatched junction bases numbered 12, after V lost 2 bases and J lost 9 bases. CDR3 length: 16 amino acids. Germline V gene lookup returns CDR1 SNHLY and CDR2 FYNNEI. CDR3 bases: TGTGCCAGCAGTGAATCAGGGGGCGCCCGGCTGGGTGAGCAGTTCTTC. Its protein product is CASSESGGARLGEQFF.

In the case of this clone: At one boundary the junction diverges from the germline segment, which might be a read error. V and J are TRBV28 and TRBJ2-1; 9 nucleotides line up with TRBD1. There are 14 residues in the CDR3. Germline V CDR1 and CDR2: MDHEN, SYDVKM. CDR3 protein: CATSGWTGVHEQFF. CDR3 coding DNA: TGTGCCACCAGTGGGTGGACAGGGGTCCATGAGCAGTTCTTC.

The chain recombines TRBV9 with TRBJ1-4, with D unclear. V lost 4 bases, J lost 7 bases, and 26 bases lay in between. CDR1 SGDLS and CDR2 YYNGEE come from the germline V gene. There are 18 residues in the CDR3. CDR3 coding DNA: TGTGCCAGCAGCAAAGCCCATATAGCCCCTAATTCTGTTGAAAAACTGTTTTTT. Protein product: CASSKAHIAPNSVEKLFF.

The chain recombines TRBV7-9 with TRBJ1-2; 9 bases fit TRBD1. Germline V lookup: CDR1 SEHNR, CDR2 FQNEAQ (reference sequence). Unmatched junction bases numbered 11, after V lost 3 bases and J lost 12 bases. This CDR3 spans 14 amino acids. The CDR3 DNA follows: TGTGCCAGCAGCTTGTTTGTGGACAGGGGATTAGACACCTTC. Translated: CASSLFVDRGLDTF.

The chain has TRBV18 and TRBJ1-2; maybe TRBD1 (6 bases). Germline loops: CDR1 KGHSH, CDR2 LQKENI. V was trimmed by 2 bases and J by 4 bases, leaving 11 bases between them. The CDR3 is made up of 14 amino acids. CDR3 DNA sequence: TGTGCCAGCTCACCAGCGGACAGAATCTATGGCTACACCTTC. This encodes CASSPADRIYGYTF.

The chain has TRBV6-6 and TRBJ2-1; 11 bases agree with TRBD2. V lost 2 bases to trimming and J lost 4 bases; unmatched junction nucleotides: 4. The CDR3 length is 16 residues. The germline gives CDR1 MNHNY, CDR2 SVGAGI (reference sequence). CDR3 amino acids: CASSYQTSGTYNEQFF. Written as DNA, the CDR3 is TGTGCCAGCAGTTACCAGACTAGCGGGACGTACAATGAGCAGTTCTTC.

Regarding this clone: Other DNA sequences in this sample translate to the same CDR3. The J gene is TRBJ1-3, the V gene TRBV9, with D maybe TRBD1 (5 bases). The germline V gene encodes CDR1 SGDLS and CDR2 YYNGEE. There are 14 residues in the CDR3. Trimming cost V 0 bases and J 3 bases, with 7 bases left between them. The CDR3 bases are TGTGCCAGCAGCGTAGCAGGGAGTGGAAACACCATATATTTT. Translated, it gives CASSVAGSGNTIYF.

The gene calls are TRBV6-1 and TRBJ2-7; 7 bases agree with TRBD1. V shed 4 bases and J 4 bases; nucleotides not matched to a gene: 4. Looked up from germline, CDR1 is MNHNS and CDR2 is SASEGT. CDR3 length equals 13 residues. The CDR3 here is CASSGYRGYEQYF. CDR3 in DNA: TGTGCCAGCAGTGGCTACAGGGGATACGAGCAGTACTTC.

CDR3 region: CASRESLGQFDEQFF. The CDR3 bases are TGTGCCAGTAGAGAGAGCTTGGGGCAGTTTGATGAGCAGTTCTTC. V is TRBV19 and J is TRBJ2-1; possible D gene TRBD1, 5 bases. Trimming cost V 6 bases and J 8 bases, with 20 bases left between them. The CDR3 contains 15 residues. CDR1 is LNHDA, CDR2 SQIVND, per germline (reference sequence).

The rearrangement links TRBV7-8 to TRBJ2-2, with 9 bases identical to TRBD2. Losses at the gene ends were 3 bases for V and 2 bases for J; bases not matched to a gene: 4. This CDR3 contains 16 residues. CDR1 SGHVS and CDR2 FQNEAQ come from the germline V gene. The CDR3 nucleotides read TGTGCCAGCAGCTTTCGACTAGCGGAAAACACCGGGGAGCTGTTTTTT. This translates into CASSFRLAENTGELFF. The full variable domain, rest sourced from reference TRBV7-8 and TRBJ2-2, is GAGVSQSPRYKVAKRGQDVALRCDPISGHVSLFWYQQALGQGPEFLTYFQNEAQLDKSGLPSDRFFAERPEGSVSTLKIQRTQQEDSAVYLCASSFRLAENTGELFFGEGSRLTVL.

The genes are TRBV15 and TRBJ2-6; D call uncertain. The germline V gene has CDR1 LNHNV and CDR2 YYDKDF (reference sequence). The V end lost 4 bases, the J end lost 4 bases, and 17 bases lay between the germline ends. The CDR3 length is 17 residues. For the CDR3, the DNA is TGTGCCACCAGCAATATAGAAGGTGCGGCCGGGGCCAACGTCCTGACTTTC. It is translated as CATSNIEGAAGANVLTF. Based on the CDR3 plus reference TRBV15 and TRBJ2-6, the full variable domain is DAMVIQNPRYQVTQFGKPVTLSCSQTLNHNVMYWYQQKSSQAPKLLFHYYDKDFNNEADTPDNFQSRRPNTSFCFLDIRSPGLGDTAMYLCATSNIEGAAGANVLTFGAGSRLTVL.

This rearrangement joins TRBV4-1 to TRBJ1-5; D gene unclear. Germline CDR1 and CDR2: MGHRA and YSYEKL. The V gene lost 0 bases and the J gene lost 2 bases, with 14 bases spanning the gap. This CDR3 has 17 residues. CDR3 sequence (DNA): TGCGCCAGCAGCCAAGAGGCAGACCCTTATGGCAATCAGCCCCAGCATTTT. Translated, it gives CASSQEADPYGNQPQHF.

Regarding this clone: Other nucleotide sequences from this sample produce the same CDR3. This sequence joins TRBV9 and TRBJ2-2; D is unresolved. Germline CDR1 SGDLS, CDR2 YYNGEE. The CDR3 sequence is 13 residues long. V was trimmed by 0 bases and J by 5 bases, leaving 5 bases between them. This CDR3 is CASSVAGTGELFF. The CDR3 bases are TGTGCCAGCAGCGTAGCTGGGACCGGGGAGCTGTTTTTT.

This CDR3 is CASSEALETQYF. The CDR3 coding sequence is TGTGCCAGCAGTGAAGCGCTCGAGACCCAGTACTTC. The chain recombines TRBV2 with TRBJ2-5; D unresolved. The CDR3 has 12 amino acids. The germline V gene has CDR1 SNHLY and CDR2 FYNNEI. The ends were cut back, 0 bases at V and 5 bases at J, with 4 bases in the middle.